This T cell receptor beta chain was captured in a study of OX40 agonist ivuxolimab in advanced cancers. Study as a whole: Patients assigned to dose escalation were diagnosed with hepatocellular carcinoma, melanoma, renal cell or head and neck cancer. The mean age was roughly 60 years, ranging from about 23 to 79, with over 70% of participants male. Study-wide results and caveats: Relative to CD4+ cells, CD8+ T cells on average had more expanded clones.

Germline CDR1 reads KGHSH; CDR2 reads LQKENI. The CDR3 totals 13 residues. The V end lost 5 bases, the J end lost 6 bases, and 13 bases lay between the germline ends. Sequencing was performed with immunoSEQ multiplex PCR; in TCRdb, only in-frame clones are kept and a portion is missing. Counted here are about 66,000 clones, about three quarters occurring once; the ten biggest clones make up roughly 1.6%. For this clone: Its antigen remains unknown.

Sequencing was performed on CD4+ or CD8+ T cells sorted from blood, taken in a trial of the OX40 agonist ivuxolimab. The TCR sequence derives from an adult with an advanced solid tumor such as melanoma, head and neck, liver or kidney cancer. The rearrangement uses TRBV18 and TRBJ1-1, with D hard to call. CDR3 protein: CASSSWSSAEAFF. In DNA, the CDR3 is TGTGCCAGCTCAAGTTGGTCATCGGCTGAAGCTTTCTTT.